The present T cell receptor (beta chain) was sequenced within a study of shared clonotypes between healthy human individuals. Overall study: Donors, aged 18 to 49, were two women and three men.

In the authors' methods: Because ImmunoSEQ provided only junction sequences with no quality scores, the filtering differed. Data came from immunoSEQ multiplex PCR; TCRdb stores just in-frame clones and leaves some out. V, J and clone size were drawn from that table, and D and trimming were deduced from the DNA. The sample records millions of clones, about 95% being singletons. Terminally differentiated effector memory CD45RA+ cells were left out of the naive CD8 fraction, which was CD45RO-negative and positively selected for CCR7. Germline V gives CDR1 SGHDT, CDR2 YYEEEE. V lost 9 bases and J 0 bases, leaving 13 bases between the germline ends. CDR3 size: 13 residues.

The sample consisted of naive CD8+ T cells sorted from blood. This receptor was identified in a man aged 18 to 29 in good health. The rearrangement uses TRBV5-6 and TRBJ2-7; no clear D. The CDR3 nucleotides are TGTGCCACCAAAACCCCAGGCTCCTACGAGCAGTACTTC. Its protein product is CATKTPGSYEQYF.